This is a list of T cell receptor beta chains from one sample in a study of blood T cell repertoires in COVID-19. Sequencing used immunoSEQ multiplex PCR; TCRdb keeps in-frame clones, though not all of them. The repertoire includes some 160,000 clones, almost 85% of them detected once, and approximately 2.6% sits in the top ten. The sequenced sample was peripheral blood. These receptors all come from a woman older than 75 with COVID-19, enrolled during active disease. Both conserved end residues are part of each CDR3. The order of the fields is V gene, CDR3 length, J gene, D gene, clone size, CDR3 protein, CDR3 DNA. The D gene is left open where the match is weak. Not every row has a clone size; where given, it reads once, few, many or a size class.

>TRBV7-9|15|TRBJ2-1|TRBD1|-
CASSQTGGEGNGQFF
TGTGCCAGCAGTCAGACAGGGGGCGAGGGGAACGGGCAGTTCTTC
>TRBV19|15|TRBJ1-2|-|few
CASSSQRAGVKGYTF
TGTGCCAGTAGTTCACAGAGGGCAGGGGTGAAGGGCTACACCTTC
>TRBV7-9|15|TRBJ2-1|TRBD1|-
CASIKDRGTYNEQFF
TGTGCCAGCATTAAGGACAGGGGGACCTACAATGAGCAGTTCTTC
>TRBV3-1/TRBV3-2|19|TRBJ2-7|TRBD2|-
CASSRGGYGTTGRINEQYF
TGTGCCAGCAGCCGGGGGGGTTATGGGACTACCGGGAGAATAAACGAGCAGTACTTC
>TRBV27|15|TRBJ2-7|-|-
CASQRTAQESYEQYF
TGTGCCAGCCAAAGAACCGCACAGGAATCCTACGAGCAGTACTTC
>TRBV5-1|15|TRBJ2-2|-|few
CASSRTEKNTGELFF
TGCGCCAGCAGCCGGACTGAGAAGAACACCGGGGAGCTGTTTTTT
>TRBV6-5|13|TRBJ2-1|-|-
CASTVRRGWKQFF
TGTGCCAGCACAGTCAGGAGGGGATGGAAGCAGTTCTTC
>TRBV12-3/TRBV12-4|13|TRBJ1-2|-|-
CASSLISVQVSTF
TGTGCCAGCAGTTTAATCTCGGTACAGGTCTCCACCTTC
>TRBV9|14|TRBJ2-7|-|-
CASSVGGRVDEQYF
TGTGCCAGCAGCGTAGGCGGCAGGGTAGACGAGCAGTACTTC
>TRBV10-3|15|TRBJ2-7|-|few
CAISEIGRDSGEQYF
TGTGCCATCAGTGAGATCGGCAGGGACTCCGGCGAGCAGTACTTC
>TRBV5-4|15|TRBJ1-1|TRBD1|-
CASSGDRGINTEAFF
TGTGCCAGCAGCGGAGACAGGGGGATCAACACTGAAGCTTTCTTT
>TRBV11-2|18|TRBJ2-3|TRBD2|-
CASSFGTSGRSGGDTQYF
TGTGCCAGCAGCTTCGGGACTAGCGGGAGAAGTGGTGGAGATACGCAGTATTTT
>TRBV2|14|TRBJ2-5|-|-
CASSEGAPKETQYF
TGTGCCAGCAGTGAAGGGGCGCCGAAAGAGACCCAGTACTTC
>TRBV5-1|13|TRBJ1-2|-|-
CASSGITGYGYTF
TGCGCCAGCAGTGGCATTACGGGCTATGGCTACACCTTC
>TRBV28|14|TRBJ1-5|-|-
CAALGGNSNQPQHF
TGTGCCGCTCTCGGGGGAAATAGCAATCAGCCCCAGCATTTT
>TRBV20-1|11|TRBJ1-4|-|-
CSARLTGKLFF
TGCAGTGCTCGCTTAACGGGAAAACTGTTTTTT
>TRBV29-1|13|TRBJ1-4|-|-
CSVEESGNEKLFF
TGCAGCGTTGAAGAGTCCGGTAATGAAAAACTGTTTTTT
>TRBV7-2|15|TRBJ2-4|TRBD2|few
CASSLEASGVAIQYF
TGTGCCAGCAGCTTAGAGGCTAGCGGAGTAGCCATTCAGTACTTC
>TRBV5-1|13|TRBJ1-4|-|few
CASSLVHDEKLFF
TGCGCCAGCAGCTTGGTCCATGATGAAAAACTGTTTTTT
>TRBV5-4|18|TRBJ2-5|TRBD2|once
CASSFEGLAPYLQETQYF
TGTGCCAGCAGCTTTGAGGGACTAGCACCGTACCTCCAAGAGACCCAGTACTTC
>TRBV19|15|TRBJ2-2|TRBD2|-
CASSMLAGGTGELFF
TGTGCCAGTAGTATGCTAGCGGGAGGAACCGGGGAGCTGTTTTTT
>TRBV4-2|16|TRBJ2-7|TRBD2|-
CASSQAGGPGGYEQYF
TGTGCCAGCAGCCAAGCGGGGGGACCGGGGGGGTACGAGCAGTACTTC
>TRBV5-4|16|TRBJ1-2|TRBD1|-
CASSREGAPTLYGYTF
TGTGCCAGCAGCCGTGAGGGGGCACCGACACTCTATGGCTACACCTTC
>TRBV19|15|TRBJ2-2|-|-
CASSIGGANTGELFF
TGTGCCAGTAGTATTGGCGGGGCGAACACCGGGGAGCTGTTTTTT
>TRBV7-8|15|TRBJ2-3|-|-
CASSSLTGAGDTQYF
TGTGCCAGCAGCTCTTTAACGGGAGCGGGAGATACGCAGTATTTT
>TRBV5-1|16|TRBJ2-1|-|-
CASSLASPTYYNEQFF
TGCGCCAGCAGCTTGGCTTCTCCAACCTACTACAATGAGCAGTTCTTC